This TCR beta chain was obtained from a study of cytomegalovirus exposure and HLA in healthy donors. Primers for the PCR totalled 60 Vbeta and 13 Jbeta. Method: immunoSEQ multiplex PCR; TCRdb's copy keeps in-frame clones and lacks some. This table holds approximately 110,000 clones, approximately 78% found once. This CDR3 spans 15 amino acids. Germline CDR1 reads MNHEY; CDR2 reads SMNVEV (reference sequence). The V gene lost 5 bases and the J gene lost 0 bases, with 10 bases spanning the gap. The J gene is TRBJ2-2, the V gene TRBV27; D perhaps matches TRBD1 (5 bases). What was sequenced was PBMCs. This TCR was sampled from a man aged 40-49 years in good health and CMV-seronegative. DNA of the CDR3: TGTGCCAGCAGTACCCTGACAGCGAACACCGGGGAGCTGTTTTTT. This gives the protein CASSTLTANTGELFF.